A single sample is the source of the 4 T cell receptor beta chains below, sequenced in a study of blood T cell repertoires in COVID-19. Using immunoSEQ multiplex PCR, the repertoire was profiled, and TCRdb retains in-frame clones only, with some absent. The top ten hold about 11% of the sample, which has 140,000 or so clones, 85% to 90% seen once. The sequencing sample was made of PBMCs or T cells enriched from blood (not recorded which). All receptors derive from a man between 60 and 70 years old who had recovered from COVID-19.

The chain recombines TRBV29-1 with TRBJ2-5; 8 bases fit TRBD2. J lost 5 bases, V lost 4 bases, and 9 bases had no gene match. The CDR3 consists of 14 residues. Germline V gene lookup returns CDR1 SQVTM and CDR2 ANQGSEA. The CDR3 sequence: CSVARGGGMETQYF. Here the CDR3 DNA reads TGCAGCGTTGCAAGGGGCGGGGGGATGGAGACCCAGTACTTC.

This clone was observed a handful of times. The V call is TRBV6-5, the J call TRBJ1-2; D unresolved. Germline CDR1 reads MNHEY; CDR2 reads SVGAGI. V was pared by 8 bases and J by 0 bases, with 10 bases between. The CDR3 covers 13 residues. CDR3 loop: CASYSNPNYGYTF. In DNA form, the CDR3 reads TGTGCCAGCTACTCTAATCCTAACTATGGCTACACCTTC.

The rearrangement uses TRBV5-6 and TRBJ2-5; TRBD2 might be the D (5 bases). CDR3 size: 13 residues. Germline V gene lookup returns CDR1 SGHDT and CDR2 YYEEEE. V shed 4 bases and J shed 2 bases, with 9 bases lying between them. The CDR3 bases are TGTGCCAGCAGCCCGGGGAATCAAGAGACCCAGTACTTC. This translates into CASSPGNQETQYF.

The chain couples TRBV6-5 to TRBJ2-5; 8 nucleotides align to TRBD1. V lost 6 bases, J lost 4 bases, and 4 bases stayed unmatched. Germline-derived CDR1 and CDR2 are MNHEY and SVGAGI. The CDR3 has 13 residues. The CDR3 DNA is TGTGCCAGCAGACCAGGACAGGGAGAGACCCAGTACTTC. This codes for CASRPGQGETQYF.